This T cell receptor (beta chain) was identified in a study of control samples from healthy donors and cancer patients. Repertoires were generated with immunoSEQ multiplex PCR, while TCRdb's copy carries only in-frame clones and drops some. The sample has tens of thousands of clones, around 87% seen once; the top ten hold roughly 20%. This CDR3 contains 15 residues. V was pared by 2 bases and J by 6 bases, with 6 bases of the junction left unmatched. Germline CDR1 is LNHDA and CDR2 is SQIVND (reference sequence). The sequenced sample was blood. This chain joins TRBV19 and TRBJ2-3; the match to TRBD2 covers 9 bases. The sequence was collected from a man aged 45-65 years in good health. DNA of the CDR3: TGTGCCAGTAGTATATCGACTAGCGGCCGCGATACGCAGTATTTT. Translation gives CASSISTSGRDTQYF.